The 20 T cell receptor beta chains below come from one sample, sequenced in a study of cytomegalovirus exposure and HLA in healthy donors. The PCR contained 60 Vbeta and 13 Jbeta primers. Some clones are missing from TCRdb's copy, which holds only in-frame ones; the method was immunoSEQ multiplex PCR. Of some 150,000 clones in the sample, 82% were seen once. Sequencing was performed on PBMCs. These receptors were collected from a man between 50 and 59 years old in good health and CMV-seropositive.

This chain joins TRBV7-3 and TRBJ2-1; 11 bases line up with TRBD2. The V gene end was trimmed by 5 bases and the J gene end by 7 bases; junction bases not matched to a gene: 10. The CDR3 spans 16 residues. CDR1 SGHTA and CDR2 FQGTGA come from the germline V gene. The CDR3 nucleotides are TGTGCCAGCAGCGCCGGGGGAGCTAGCGGGAGGAATGAGCAGTTCTTC. Amino acids: CASSAGGASGRNEQFF. Full variable domain (missing parts from reference TRBV7-3 and TRBJ2-1): GAGVSQTPSNKVTEKGKYVELRCDPISGHTALYWYRQSLGQGPEFLIYFQGTGAADDSGLPNDRFFAVRPEGSVSTLKIQRTERGDSAVYLCASSAGGASGRNEQFFGPGTRLTVL.

The V gene is TRBV28, the J gene TRBJ1-1; D unclear. The V end lost 6 bases, the J end lost 11 bases, and 13 bases lay between the germline ends. Germline loops: CDR1 MDHEN, CDR2 SYDVKM. This CDR3 contains 11 residues. Here the CDR3 reads CASSAGGWAFF. The CDR3 DNA reads as TGTGCCAGCAGCGCGGGAGGGTGGGCTTTCTTT.

The chain uses TRBV25-1 and TRBJ1-4, with TRBD1 as a possible D gene (6 bases). CDR1 MGHDK and CDR2 SYGVNS come from the germline V gene. Trimming took 8 bases from V and 0 from J, leaving 16 bases between them. The CDR3 loop spans 16 amino acids. CDR3 residues: CASRRRDTATNEKLFF. The DNA of the CDR3 is TGTGCCAGCCGACGCCGGGACACAGCAACTAATGAAAAACTGTTTTTT.

CDR3 nucleotides: TGTGCCAGTAGTATCCAGGGGCGAATAACCGGGGAGCTGTTTTTT. This gives the protein CASSIQGRITGELFF. The chain is built from TRBV19 and TRBJ2-2, with a weak D call TRBD1 (6 bases). Germline V CDR1 and CDR2: LNHDA, SQIVND (reference sequence). CDR3 length: 15 residues. With 3 bases removed from V and 5 bases from J, the gap between germline ends came to 13 bases.

The V gene is TRBV6-5, the J gene TRBJ2-1; 13 bases map to TRBD2. This CDR3 is built from 15 residues. CDR1 is MNHEY and CDR2 is SVGAGI in the germline V gene. Germline trimming cut 7 bases from V and 6 bases from J; bases unmatched to any gene: 6. As DNA, the CDR3 is TGTGCCAGCACCCCGGGACTAGCGGGATTCAATGAGCAGTTCTTC. It codes for CASTPGLAGFNEQFF.

CDR3 nucleotides: TGTGCCGGGACTAGCGGGGGGGCCAGCACAGATACGCAGTATTTT. Encoded protein: CAGTSGGASTDTQYF. This chain joins TRBV28 and TRBJ2-3; 16 bases fit TRBD2. The CDR3 length is 15 residues. Germline trimming cut 11 bases from V and 0 bases from J; bases unmatched to any gene: 2. The germline V gene has CDR1 MDHEN and CDR2 SYDVKM. Variable domain in full (rest from reference TRBV28 and TRBJ2-3): DVKVTQSSRYLVKRTGEKVFLECVQDMDHENMFWYRQDPGLGLRLIYFSYDVKMKEKGDIPEGYSVSREKKERFSLILESASTNQTSMYLCAGTSGGASTDTQYFGPGTRLTVL.

The chain uses TRBV7-9 and TRBJ1-2; the match to TRBD1 covers 7 bases. V lost 5 bases, J lost 2 bases, and 8 bases stayed unmatched. Germline CDR1 reads SEHNR; CDR2 reads FQNEAQ (reference sequence). CDR3 length: 15 residues. The CDR3 bases are TGTGCCAGCAGCCTCGTGAGGACAGGAAACTATGGCTACACCTTC. It specifies CASSLVRTGNYGYTF.

V gene TRBV7-6 combines with J gene TRBJ2-5; TRBD1 is a possible D gene (8 bases). Trimming stripped 3 bases from V and 2 bases from J, with 16 bases between. The CDR3 runs 16 residues. Germline CDR1 and CDR2: SGHVS and FNYEAQ. CDR3 DNA: TGTGCCAGCAGCTTGGGGGGGGACAGGAGTCAAGAGACCCAGTACTTC. Translated, it gives CASSLGGDRSQETQYF.

This clone was detected once. The chain links TRBV9 to TRBJ2-7, with D perhaps matching TRBD2 (6 bases). The CDR3 totals 16 residues. Germline V gives CDR1 SGDLS, CDR2 YYNGEE. Trimming shortened V by 0 bases and J by 7 bases, and 20 bases separated the two germline ends. CDR3 nucleotide sequence: TGTGCCAGCAGCGTAGCTATCGGGGGAGCTCCTAGAGAGCAGTACTTC. Its translation is CASSVAIGGAPREQYF.

The J gene is TRBJ2-5, the V gene TRBV7-2; TRBD2 might be the D (6 bases). Per germline, CDR1 SGHTA and CDR2 FQGNSA. This CDR3 is 15 amino acids long. The V end lost 1 base, the J end lost 2 bases, and 11 bases lay between the germline ends. This CDR3 is CASSLGWRGQETQYF. The CDR3 DNA reads TGTGCCAGCAGCTTAGGTTGGCGGGGACAAGAGACCCAGTACTTC.

The chain uses TRBV9 and TRBJ2-5; D gene ambiguous. V was trimmed by 4 bases and J by 5 bases, leaving 9 bases between them. Germline CDR1 is SGDLS and CDR2 is YYNGEE. This CDR3 contains 12 residues. The CDR3 spells CASSPDWETQYF. The DNA for the CDR3 is TGTGCCAGCAGCCCCGACTGGGAGACCCAGTACTTC.

The V call is TRBV10-1, the J call TRBJ2-5, with 15 bases matching TRBD2. This CDR3 is built from 18 residues. V lost 6 bases, J lost 3 bases, and 11 bases stayed unmatched. Germline values: CDR1 WNHNN, CDR2 SYGVQD (reference sequence). CDR3 nucleotide sequence: TGCGCCAGCAGGGGGACTAGCGGGAGGCTCGGAAGTGAAGAGACCCAGTACTTC. This sequence encodes CASRGTSGRLGSEETQYF.

The chain combines TRBV7-5 with TRBJ2-7; the D segment call TRBD2 is taken from the table without a DNA check. TRBV7-5 is recorded as a pseudogene. The CDR3 is made up of 15 amino acids. The CDR3 nucleotides read TGTGCCAGAAGCTTTCAACTAGCGGGAGAGTACGAGCAGTACTTC. Translation: CARSFQLAGEYEQYF.

The chain carries TRBV28 and TRBJ1-2; TRBD1 agrees at 8 bases. CDR1 is MDHEN and CDR2 is SYDVKM in the germline V gene. Trimming took 6 bases from V and 5 from J; bases not matched to a gene: 11. The CDR3 is 15 residues long. The CDR3 reads CASSQGQGVGYGYTF. The CDR3 DNA is TGTGCCAGCAGCCAAGGACAGGGAGTAGGGTATGGCTACACCTTC.

The table lists this clone with a count of one. The chain carries TRBV5-5 and TRBJ2-5; 9 nucleotides align to TRBD2. V shed 2 bases and J 3 bases; nucleotides not matched to a gene: 2. The CDR3 contains 14 residues. Germline CDR1 reads SGHKS; CDR2 reads YYEKEE (reference sequence). DNA of the CDR3: TGTGCCAGCAGCTTACTAGCGGGTAAAGAGACCCAGTACTTC. It is translated as CASSLLAGKETQYF.

The J gene is TRBJ2-1, the V gene TRBV5-1; weak D call: TRBD1 (6 bases). Deletions cut 0 bases from V and 2 bases from J, with 6 bases between. The V gene's germline CDR1 is SGHRS and CDR2 YFSETQ. There are 14 residues in the CDR3. CDR3 in amino acids: CASSLGDTYNEQFF. In nucleotides, the CDR3 is TGCGCCAGCAGCTTGGGGGACACCTACAATGAGCAGTTCTTC. Complete variable domain (other parts from reference TRBV5-1 and TRBJ2-1): KAGVTQTPRYLIKTRGQQVTLSCSPISGHRSVSWYQQTPGQGLQFLFEYFSETQRNKGNFPGRFSGRQFSNSRSEMNVSTLELGDSALYLCASSLGDTYNEQFFGPGTRLTVL.

The V call is TRBV11-2, the J call TRBJ1-1, with D maybe TRBD1 (5 bases). V lost 5 bases, J lost 2 bases, and 18 bases lay in between. The CDR3 covers 16 residues. CDR1 is SGHAT, CDR2 FQNNGV, per germline. In DNA, the CDR3 is TGTGCCAGCAGCCGCGAGATAACAGGAAAAAACACTGAAGCTTTCTTT. Protein: CASSREITGKNTEAFF.

This chain joins TRBV5-8 and TRBJ1-5; 9 bases map to TRBD1. Trimming at V came to 1 base and at J to 5 bases, leaving 4 bases not matched to a gene. The germline CDR1 and CDR2 sequences are SGHTS and YDEGEE. This CDR3 comprises 15 residues. CDR3 sequence (DNA): TGTGCCAGCAGCTTGTACAGGGGGCGTGATCAGCCCCAGCATTTT. Its protein is CASSLYRGRDQPQHF. Full variable domain (remainder filled in from reference TRBV5-8 and TRBJ1-5): EAGVTQSPTHLIKTRGQQATLRCSPISGHTSVYWYQQALGLGLQFLLWYDEGEERNRGNFPPRFSGRQFPNYSSELNVNALELEDSALYLCASSLYRGRDQPQHFGDGTRLSIL.

The chain is built from TRBV5-1 and TRBJ2-5; D is perhaps TRBD2 (6 bases). V gave up 0 bases and J gave up 2 bases, with 14 bases separating them. The CDR3 has 16 residues. The germline V gene has CDR1 SGHRS and CDR2 YFSETQ. The CDR3 bases are TGCGCCAGCAGCTTGGAGGTGGGGGGAGATCAAGAGACCCAGTACTTC. Its protein is CASSLEVGGDQETQYF.

This clone was seen a single time. The chain recombines TRBV6-6 with TRBJ2-1; D not certain. With 4 bases removed from V and 5 bases from J, the gap between germline ends came to 9 bases. Germline V gene lookup returns CDR1 MNHNY and CDR2 SVGAGI (reference sequence). This CDR3 region has 13 residues. The CDR3 bases are TGTGCCAGCAGTTCCCGGTCCCACAATGAGCAGTTCTTC. Translating gives CASSSRSHNEQFF.